The entry below describes one T cell receptor (beta chain). Its target is not known. The data belong to a study of vaccination effects on CD4 cells after COVID-19. Overall study findings and caveats: Pronounced clonal contraction occurred in clones induced by infection and by vaccine late after vaccination. Just 1 of 255 vaccine-induced clones in healthy recipients was cross-reactive.

Trimming took 4 bases from V and 1 from J, leaving 13 bases between them. Germline CDR1 is LGHNA and CDR2 is YSLEER. The CDR3 is made up of 16 amino acids. Expansion of antigen-specific CD4+ T cells with viral peptide pools was carried out by the ViraFEST assay before sequencing. CD4+ T cells were isolated after nine to ten days of culture. Each person got two doses of an mRNA SARS-CoV-2 vaccine, BNT162b2 or mRNA-1273. None of the vaccinated had previously contracted SARS-CoV-2, and their nucleocapsid antibodies tested negative. Clones were sequenced by immunoSEQ multiplex PCR, and TCRdb holds only the in-frame ones, with some missing. Of some 70,000 clones in the sample, approximately 80% were seen once.

This sequence joins TRBV4-3 and TRBJ2-2; D may be TRBD1 (6 bases). This clonotype originated in a human donor who received a COVID-19 vaccine. The material sequenced was CD4+ T cells from PBMCs cultured with HCoV-229E spike peptides, taken after COVID-19 vaccination. The CDR3 reads CASSRRGGWNTGELFF. The CDR3 DNA reads TGCGCCAGCAGCCGTCGAGGGGGATGGAACACCGGGGAGCTGTTTTTT.